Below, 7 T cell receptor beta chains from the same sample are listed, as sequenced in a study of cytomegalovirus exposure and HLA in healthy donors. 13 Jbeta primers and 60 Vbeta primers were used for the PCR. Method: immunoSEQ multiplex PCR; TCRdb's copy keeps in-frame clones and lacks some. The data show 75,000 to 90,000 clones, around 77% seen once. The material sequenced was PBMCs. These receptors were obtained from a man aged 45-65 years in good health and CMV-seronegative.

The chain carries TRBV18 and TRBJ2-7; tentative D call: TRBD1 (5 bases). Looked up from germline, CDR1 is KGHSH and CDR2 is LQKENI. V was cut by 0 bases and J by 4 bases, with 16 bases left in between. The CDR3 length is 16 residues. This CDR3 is CASSPPLVRTKYEQYF. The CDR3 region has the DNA TGTGCCAGCTCACCACCTCTCGTCCGGACAAAATACGAGCAGTACTTC.

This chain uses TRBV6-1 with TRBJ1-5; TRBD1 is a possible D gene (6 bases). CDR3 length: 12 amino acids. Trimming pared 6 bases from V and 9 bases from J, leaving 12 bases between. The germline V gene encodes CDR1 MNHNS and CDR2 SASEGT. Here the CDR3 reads CASRTDSRPQHF. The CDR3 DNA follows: TGTGCCAGCAGGACGGACAGCAGGCCCCAGCATTTT.

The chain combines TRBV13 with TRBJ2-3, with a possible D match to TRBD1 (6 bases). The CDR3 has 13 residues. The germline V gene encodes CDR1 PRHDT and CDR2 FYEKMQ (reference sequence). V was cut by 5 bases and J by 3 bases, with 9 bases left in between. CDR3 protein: CASSIDRTDTQYF. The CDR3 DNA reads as TGTGCCAGCAGCATCGACAGGACAGATACGCAGTATTTT.

The CDR3 DNA follows: TGTGCCAGTAGTTTCAGGGAACGGACCGGGGAGCTGTTTTTT. It yields the protein CASSFRERTGELFF. The chain employs TRBV19 and TRBJ2-2; D is perhaps TRBD1 (5 bases). V was shortened by 5 bases and J by 5 bases, with 12 bases between the two germline ends. The germline CDR1 and CDR2 sequences are LNHDA and SQIVND (reference sequence). The CDR3 extends over 14 amino acids.

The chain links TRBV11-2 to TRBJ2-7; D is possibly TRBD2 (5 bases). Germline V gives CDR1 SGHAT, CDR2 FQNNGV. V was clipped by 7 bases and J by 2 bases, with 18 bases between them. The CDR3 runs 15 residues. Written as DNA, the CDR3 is TGTGCCAGCACCACCGCCCCTAGCCCGCCCTACGAGCAGTACTTC. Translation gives CASTTAPSPPYEQYF.

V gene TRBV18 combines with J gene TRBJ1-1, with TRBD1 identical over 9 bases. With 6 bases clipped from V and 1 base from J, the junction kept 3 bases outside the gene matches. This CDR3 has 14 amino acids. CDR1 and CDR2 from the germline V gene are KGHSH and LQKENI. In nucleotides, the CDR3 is TGTGCCAGCTCGGGGGACAGGGCGAACACTGAAGCTTTCTTT. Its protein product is CASSGDRANTEAFF.

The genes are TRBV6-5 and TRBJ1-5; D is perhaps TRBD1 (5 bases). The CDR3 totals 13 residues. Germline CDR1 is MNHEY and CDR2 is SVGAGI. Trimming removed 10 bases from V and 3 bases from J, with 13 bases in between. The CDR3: CATRQGFNQPQHF. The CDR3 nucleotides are TGTGCCACCCGGCAGGGATTCAATCAGCCCCAGCATTTT.